Given below is one TCR beta chain in context. Sequencing used immunoSEQ multiplex PCR; TCRdb keeps in-frame clones, though not all of them. The repertoire consists of roughly 80,000 clones, with 90% occurring once and the leading ten covering 4.2%. Germline CDR1 and CDR2: SGHRS and YFSETQ. V gave up 5 bases and J gave up 0 bases, with 6 bases separating them. This CDR3 has 13 residues. The data were obtained in a study of T cell responses to AZD1222 COVID-19 vaccine. The V call is TRBV5-1, the J call TRBJ1-3; D is unresolved. The clonotype was recovered from an adult in good health. Sequencing was performed on peripheral blood, taken on day 0 of AZD1222 vaccination. The DNA for the CDR3 is TGCGCCAGCAGACTGGACTCTGGAAACACCATATATTTT. It is translated as CASRLDSGNTIYF. The variable domain in full, completed from reference TRBV5-1 and TRBJ1-3, reads KAGVTQTPRYLIKTRGQQVTLSCSPISGHRSVSWYQQTPGQGLQFLFEYFSETQRNKGNFPGRFSGRQFSNSRSEMNVSTLELGDSALYLCASRLDSGNTIYFGEGSWLTVV.